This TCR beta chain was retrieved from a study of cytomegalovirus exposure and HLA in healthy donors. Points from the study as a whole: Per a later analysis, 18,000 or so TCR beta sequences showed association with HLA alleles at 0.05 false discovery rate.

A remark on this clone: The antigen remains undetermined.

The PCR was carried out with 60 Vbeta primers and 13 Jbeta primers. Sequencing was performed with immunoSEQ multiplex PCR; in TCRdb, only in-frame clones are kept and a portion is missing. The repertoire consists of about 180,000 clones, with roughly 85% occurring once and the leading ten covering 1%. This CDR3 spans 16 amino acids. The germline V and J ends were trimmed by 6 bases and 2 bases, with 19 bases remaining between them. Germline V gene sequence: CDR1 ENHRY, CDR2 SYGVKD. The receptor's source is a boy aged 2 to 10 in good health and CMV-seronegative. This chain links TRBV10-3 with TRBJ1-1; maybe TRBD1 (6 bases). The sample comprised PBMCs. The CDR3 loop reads CAIRVDSRIINTEAFF. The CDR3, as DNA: TGTGCCATCAGGGTGGACAGCCGAATAATCAACACTGAAGCTTTCTTT.